This T cell receptor (beta chain) was identified in a study of Ad26.COV2.S vaccination and SARS-CoV-2 variants. Study context: Trial arm assignment for the donor was COV1001 Ad26.COV2.S.

General observations from the study: Recipients given vaccine exceeded placebo recipients in spike-specific TCR breadth. Marked by substantial breadth, spike-specific CD8+ and CD4+ T cell responses were reportedly seen after vaccination.

As for this clone: What it binds is unknown.

Treatment given: around 19 received Ad26.COV2.S at low or high dose, single or two shots; roughly five received placebo; per-sample allocation not given. Collection of samples fell on day 63 after the first vaccine or placebo injection. Profiling relied on immunoSEQ multiplex PCR, and the TCRdb table lists in-frame clones only, not all of them. The sample records 300,000 to 350,000 clones, around 83% being singletons. Sequenced material: peripheral blood, taken in a trial of Ad26.COV2.S vaccine versus placebo. The clonotype originates from a person between 18 and 59 years old who received the Ad26.COV2.S COVID-19 vaccine or a placebo.

In DNA form, the CDR3 reads TGCGCCAGCAGCCCAACAGGGGAGGGTGAAGCTTTCTTT. Translated, it gives CASSPTGEGEAFF. The genes are TRBV5-1 and TRBJ1-1, with TRBD1 matching over 7 bases. After removal of 4 bases from V and 7 bases from J, the junction contained 7 bases not matched to a gene. Germline loops: CDR1 SGHRS, CDR2 YFSETQ. The CDR3 sequence is 13 residues long. The full variable domain, its missing parts supplied by reference TRBV5-1 and TRBJ1-1, is KAGVTQTPRYLIKTRGQQVTLSCSPISGHRSVSWYQQTPGQGLQFLFEYFSETQRNKGNFPGRFSGRQFSNSRSEMNVSTLELGDSALYLCASSPTGEGEAFFGQGTRLTVV.